Listed below are T cell receptor beta chains from one sample, sequenced in a study of T cells in localized non-small cell lung cancer. Profiling relied on immunoSEQ multiplex PCR, and the TCRdb table lists in-frame clones only, not all of them. The sample shows some 15,000 clones, over 70% of them seen only once. The sample in question was peripheral blood, obtained before any cancer treatment. The receptors originated from a male donor aged 60 or older with stage I lung adenocarcinoma. CDR3s include the opening cysteine and the closing phenylalanine or tryptophan. The D gene is left open where the match is weak. Not all rows give a size; the values are once, few, many and, for expanded clones, a class.

len: 11
d_gene: -
abundance: -
v_gene: TRBV19
j_gene: TRBJ2-2
CDR3nt: TGTGCCAGTAGCGGGACCGGGGAGCTGTTTTTT
CDR3aa: CASSGTGELFF

len: 13
d_gene: TRBD1
abundance: -
v_gene: TRBV4-1
j_gene: TRBJ2-1
CDR3nt: TGCGCCACCGGGACAGGCCCGTACAATGAGCAGTTCTTC
CDR3aa: CATGTGPYNEQFF

len: 17
d_gene: TRBD1
abundance: -
v_gene: TRBV28
j_gene: TRBJ2-7
CDR3nt: TGTGCCAGCAGCCGTCTCTACGGGGACAGGGCCTCCTACGAGCAGTACTTC
CDR3aa: CASSRLYGDRASYEQYF

len: 16
d_gene: TRBD2
abundance: -
v_gene: TRBV6-1
j_gene: TRBJ2-3
CDR3nt: TGTGCCAGCAGTGACGAAGCGGGGGGGGGCACAGATACGCAGTATTTT
CDR3aa: CASSDEAGGGTDTQYF

len: 13
d_gene: TRBD1
abundance: -
v_gene: TRBV5-6
j_gene: TRBJ1-2
CDR3nt: TGTGCCAGCAGCCGGGACAGGGTTCATGGCTACACCTTC
CDR3aa: CASSRDRVHGYTF

len: 15
d_gene: -
abundance: -
v_gene: TRBV11-3
j_gene: TRBJ2-5
CDR3nt: TGTGCCAGCAGCCCCATGAGGGCGGGCCAAGAGACCCAGTACTTC
CDR3aa: CASSPMRAGQETQYF

len: 15
d_gene: -
abundance: -
v_gene: TRBV19
j_gene: TRBJ1-6
CDR3nt: TGTGCCAGTAGTATGGGGGGCAGCCAGAATTCACCCCTCCACTTT
CDR3aa: CASSMGGSQNSPLHF

len: 14
d_gene: -
abundance: -
v_gene: TRBV7-9
j_gene: TRBJ1-1
CDR3nt: TGTGCCAGCAGCCGCTCCGGGGTCAACACTGAAGCTTTCTTT
CDR3aa: CASSRSGVNTEAFF

len: 14
d_gene: TRBD1
abundance: once
v_gene: TRBV11-2
j_gene: TRBJ2-7
CDR3nt: TGTGCCAGCAGCTTCCGGGACAGCTCCTACGAGCAGTACTTC
CDR3aa: CASSFRDSSYEQYF

len: 17
d_gene: TRBD1
abundance: -
v_gene: TRBV18
j_gene: TRBJ2-2
CDR3nt: TGTGCCAGCTCCCGTCTGACAGGGGGCCAGAACACCGGGGAGCTGTTTTTT
CDR3aa: CASSRLTGGQNTGELFF

len: 15
d_gene: TRBD2
abundance: -
v_gene: TRBV18
j_gene: TRBJ2-1
CDR3nt: TGTGCCAGCTCACCCGGACTAGCGACATACAATGAGCAGTTCTTC
CDR3aa: CASSPGLATYNEQFF

len: 14
d_gene: -
abundance: -
v_gene: TRBV19
j_gene: TRBJ2-5
CDR3nt: TGTGCCAGTAGTATTGTATCGGTTGGAGAGACCCAGTACTTC
CDR3aa: CASSIVSVGETQYF

len: 14
d_gene: TRBD2
abundance: -
v_gene: TRBV6-5
j_gene: TRBJ2-1
CDR3nt: TGTGCCACCAGACTAGCGGGGCACTACAATGAGCAGTTCTTC
CDR3aa: CATRLAGHYNEQFF

len: 14
d_gene: TRBD1
abundance: few
v_gene: TRBV19
j_gene: TRBJ2-2
CDR3nt: TGTGCCAGTAGTATAGACAGGGGGTCCGGGGAGCTGTTTTTT
CDR3aa: CASSIDRGSGELFF

len: 15
d_gene: -
abundance: medium-sized
v_gene: TRBV11-3
j_gene: TRBJ2-2
CDR3nt: TGTGCCAGCAGCTTAGAGGGTCCGAACACCGGGGAGCTGTTTTTT
CDR3aa: CASSLEGPNTGELFF

len: 16
d_gene: -
abundance: -
v_gene: TRBV9
j_gene: TRBJ2-4
CDR3nt: TGTGCCAGCTCTGAAGAAGGCGGGATGGCCAAAAACATTCAGTACTTC
CDR3aa: CASSEEGGMAKNIQYF

len: 17
d_gene: -
abundance: -
v_gene: TRBV15
j_gene: TRBJ2-3
CDR3nt: TGTGCCACCAGCAGAGATTATAGGGGCCTTAGCACAGATACGCAGTATTTT
CDR3aa: CATSRDYRGLSTDTQYF

len: 16
d_gene: TRBD2
abundance: -
v_gene: TRBV14
j_gene: TRBJ2-2
CDR3nt: TGTGCCAGCAGCCAACCCGGGACTAGCCTTACCGGGGAGCTGTTTTTT
CDR3aa: CASSQPGTSLTGELFF

len: 15
d_gene: TRBD1
abundance: -
v_gene: TRBV18
j_gene: TRBJ2-2
CDR3nt: TGTGCCAGCTCACTACAGGGGGCGAACACCGGGGAGCTGTTTTTT
CDR3aa: CASSLQGANTGELFF

len: 14
d_gene: TRBD1
abundance: -
v_gene: TRBV4-1
j_gene: TRBJ2-5
CDR3nt: TGCGCCAGCAGCCCCAGACAGGGCTCAGAGACCCAGTACTTC
CDR3aa: CASSPRQGSETQYF

len: 16
d_gene: TRBD2
abundance: -
v_gene: TRBV7-9
j_gene: TRBJ2-7
CDR3nt: TGTGCCAGCAGCCCTAGCGGGAGAGGGAACTCCTACGAGCAGTACTTC
CDR3aa: CASSPSGRGNSYEQYF

len: 15
d_gene: -
abundance: -
v_gene: TRBV2
j_gene: TRBJ2-7
CDR3nt: TGTGCCAGCAGAGGGGAAGACGGTTCGGGGTACGAGCAGTACTTC
CDR3aa: CASRGEDGSGYEQYF

len: 13
d_gene: -
abundance: -
v_gene: TRBV6-1
j_gene: TRBJ1-1
CDR3nt: TGTGCCAGCAGTGAAGGGTGGGCCCGGGAAGCTTTCTTT
CDR3aa: CASSEGWAREAFF

len: 16
d_gene: -
abundance: -
v_gene: TRBV10-3
j_gene: TRBJ2-2
CDR3nt: TGTGCCATCAGTGAGTCCGGGACGTCGAACACCGGGGAGCTGTTTTTT
CDR3aa: CAISESGTSNTGELFF